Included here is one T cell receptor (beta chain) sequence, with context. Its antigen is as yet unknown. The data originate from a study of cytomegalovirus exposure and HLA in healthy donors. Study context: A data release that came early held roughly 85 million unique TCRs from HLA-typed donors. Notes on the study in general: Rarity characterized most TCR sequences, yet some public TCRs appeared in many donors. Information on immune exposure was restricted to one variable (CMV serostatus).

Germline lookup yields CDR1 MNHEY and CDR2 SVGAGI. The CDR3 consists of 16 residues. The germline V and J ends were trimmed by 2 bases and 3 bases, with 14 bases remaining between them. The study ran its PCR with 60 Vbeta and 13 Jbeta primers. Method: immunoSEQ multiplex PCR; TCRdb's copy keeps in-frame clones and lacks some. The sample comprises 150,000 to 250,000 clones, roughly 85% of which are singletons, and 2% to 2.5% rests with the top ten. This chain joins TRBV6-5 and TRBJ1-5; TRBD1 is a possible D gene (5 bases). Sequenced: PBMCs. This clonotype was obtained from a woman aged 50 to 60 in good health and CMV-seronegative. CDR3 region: CASSYGGLGTNQPQHF. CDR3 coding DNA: TGTGCCAGCAGTTACGGAGGGTTAGGGACCAATCAGCCCCAGCATTTT.